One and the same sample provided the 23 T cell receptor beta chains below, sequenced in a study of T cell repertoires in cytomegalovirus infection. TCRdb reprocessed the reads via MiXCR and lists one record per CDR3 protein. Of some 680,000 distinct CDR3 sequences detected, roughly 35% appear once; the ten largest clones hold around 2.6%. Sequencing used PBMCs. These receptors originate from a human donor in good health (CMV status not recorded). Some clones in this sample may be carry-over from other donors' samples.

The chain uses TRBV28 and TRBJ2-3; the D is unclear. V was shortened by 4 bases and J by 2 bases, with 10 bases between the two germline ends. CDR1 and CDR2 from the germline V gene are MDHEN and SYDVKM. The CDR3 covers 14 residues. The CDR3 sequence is CASSSTDPTDTQYF. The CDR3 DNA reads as TGTGCCAGCAGTTCAACCGATCCCACAGATACGCAGTATTTT.

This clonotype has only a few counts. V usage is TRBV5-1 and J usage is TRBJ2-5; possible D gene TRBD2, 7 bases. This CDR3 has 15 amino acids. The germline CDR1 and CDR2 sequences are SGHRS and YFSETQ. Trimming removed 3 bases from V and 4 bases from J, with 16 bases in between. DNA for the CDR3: TGCGCCAGCAGCTCTGGGAGGGTGGACAGAGAGACCCAGTACTTC. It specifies CASSSGRVDRETQYF.

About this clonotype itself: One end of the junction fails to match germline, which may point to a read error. The CDR3 nucleotides read TGTGCAAGCAGCTCGGCGGCACAGACCAAGTACTTC. Translated: CASSSAAQTKYF. This chain connects TRBV7-2 to TRBJ2-5; D unresolved. The CDR3 runs 12 residues. The germline V gene has CDR1 SGHTA and CDR2 FQGNSA.

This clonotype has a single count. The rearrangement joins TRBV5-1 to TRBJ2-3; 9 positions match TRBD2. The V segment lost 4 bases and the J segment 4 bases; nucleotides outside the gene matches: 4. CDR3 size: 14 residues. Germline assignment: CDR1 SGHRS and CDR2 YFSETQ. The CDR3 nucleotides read TGCGCCAGCAGCGTGAGACTAGCGGCAGATACGCAGTATTTT. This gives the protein CASSVRLAADTQYF. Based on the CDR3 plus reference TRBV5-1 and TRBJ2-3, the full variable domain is KAGVTQTPRYLIKTRGQQVTLSCSPISGHRSVSWYQQTPGQGLQFLFEYFSETQRNKGNFPGRFSGRQFSNSRSEMNVSTLELGDSALYLCASSVRLAADTQYFGPGTRLTVL.

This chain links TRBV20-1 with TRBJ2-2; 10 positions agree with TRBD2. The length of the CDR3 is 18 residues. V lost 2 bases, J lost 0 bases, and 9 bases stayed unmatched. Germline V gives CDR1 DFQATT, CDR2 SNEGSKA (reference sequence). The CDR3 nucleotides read TGCAGTGCTAGACCCCCAGCGGGGGGGCGTACGAACACCGGGGAGCTGTTTTTT. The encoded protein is CSARPPAGGRTNTGELFF.

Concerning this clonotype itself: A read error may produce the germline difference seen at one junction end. Here the CDR3 DNA reads TGTGCCAGCAGCCTCCTTGGGGGCTATCGCTACACCTTC. It yields the protein CASSLLGGYRYTF. This chain links TRBV5-4 with TRBJ1-2; possible D gene TRBD1, 6 bases. The CDR3 is 13 amino acids. Germline V gives CDR1 SGHNT, CDR2 YYREEE (reference sequence).

The CDR3 here is CASSYGGLGIAYEQYF. In DNA form, the CDR3 reads TGTGCCAGCAGTTATGGGGGACTGGGTATCGCCTACGAGCAGTACTTC. This chain uses TRBV6-6 with TRBJ2-7, with a weak D call TRBD2 (6 bases). CDR3 size: 16 residues. Germline CDR1 is MNHNY and CDR2 is SVGAGI (reference sequence). Between the trimmed V and J ends, which lost 3 bases and 2 bases, there was a span of 17 bases.

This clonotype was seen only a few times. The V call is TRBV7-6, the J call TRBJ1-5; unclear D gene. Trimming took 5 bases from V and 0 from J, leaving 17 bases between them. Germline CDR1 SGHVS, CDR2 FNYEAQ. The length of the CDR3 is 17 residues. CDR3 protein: CASSLLSTDDSNQPQHF. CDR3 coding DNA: TGTGCCAGCAGCCTCCTTTCGACGGACGATAGCAATCAGCCCCAGCATTTT.

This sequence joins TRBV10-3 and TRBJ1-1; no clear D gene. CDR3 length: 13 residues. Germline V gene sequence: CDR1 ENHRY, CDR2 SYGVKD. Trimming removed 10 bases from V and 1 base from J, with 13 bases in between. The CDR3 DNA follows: TGTGCCAAAAGAACTGCTGAGAACACTGAAGCTTTCTTT. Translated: CAKRTAENTEAFF.

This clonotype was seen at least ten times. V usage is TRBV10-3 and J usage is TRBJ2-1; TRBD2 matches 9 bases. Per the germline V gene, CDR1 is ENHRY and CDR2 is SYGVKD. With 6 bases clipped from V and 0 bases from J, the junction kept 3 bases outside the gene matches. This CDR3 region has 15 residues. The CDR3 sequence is CAISERGASYNEQFF. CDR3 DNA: TGTGCCATCAGCGAGCGGGGGGCCTCCTACAATGAGCAGTTCTTC.

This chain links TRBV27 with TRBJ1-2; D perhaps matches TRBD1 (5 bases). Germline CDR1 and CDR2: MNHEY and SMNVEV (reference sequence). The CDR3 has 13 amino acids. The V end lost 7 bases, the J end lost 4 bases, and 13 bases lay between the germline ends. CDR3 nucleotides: TGTGCCAGCAAGGCAGGGAAGTTCTATGGCTACACCTTC. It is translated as CASKAGKFYGYTF.

The CDR3 coding sequence is TGTGCCAGTAGTGGGGCGACCAGGGTTCAGCCCCAGCATTTT. Protein product: CASSGATRVQPQHF. This chain uses TRBV19 with TRBJ1-5; tentative D call: TRBD1 (5 bases). The CDR3 is 14 amino acids. The germline gives CDR1 LNHDA, CDR2 SQIVND (reference sequence). Trimming removed 5 bases at V and 6 bases at J, with 14 bases between. The full variable domain, in which reference TRBV19 and TRBJ1-5 provide the parts outside the CDR3, is DGGITQSPKYLFRKEGQNVTLSCEQNLNHDAMYWYRQDPGQGLRLIYYSQIVNDFQKGDIAEGYSVSREKKESFPLTVTSAQKNPTAFYLCASSGATRVQPQHFGDGTRLSIL.

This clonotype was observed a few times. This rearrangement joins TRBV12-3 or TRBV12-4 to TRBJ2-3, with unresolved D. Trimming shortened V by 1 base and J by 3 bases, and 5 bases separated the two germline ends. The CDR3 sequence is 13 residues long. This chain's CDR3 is CASSLGHTDTQYF. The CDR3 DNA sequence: TGTGCCAGCAGTTTAGGCCATACAGATACGCAGTATTTT.

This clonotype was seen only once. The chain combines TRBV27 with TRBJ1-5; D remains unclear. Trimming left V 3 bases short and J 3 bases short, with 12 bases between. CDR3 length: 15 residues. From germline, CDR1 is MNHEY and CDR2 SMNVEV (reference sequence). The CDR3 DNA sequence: TGTGCCAGCAGTTTGATAGGGAAGACCAATCAGCCCCAGCATTTT. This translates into CASSLIGKTNQPQHF.

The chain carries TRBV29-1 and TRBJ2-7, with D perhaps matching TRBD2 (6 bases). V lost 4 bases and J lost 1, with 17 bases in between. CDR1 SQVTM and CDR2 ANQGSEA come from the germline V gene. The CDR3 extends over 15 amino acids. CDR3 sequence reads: CSVGEPGLGSYEQYF. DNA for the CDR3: TGCAGCGTTGGGGAACCGGGACTCGGATCCTACGAGCAGTACTTC.

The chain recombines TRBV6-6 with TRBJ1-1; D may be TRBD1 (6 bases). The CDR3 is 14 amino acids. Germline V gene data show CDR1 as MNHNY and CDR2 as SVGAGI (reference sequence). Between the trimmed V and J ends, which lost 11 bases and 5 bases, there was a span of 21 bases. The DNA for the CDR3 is TGTGCCTGCCAGGTGGGGGGCCGGCGAACTGAAGCTTTCTTT. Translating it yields CACQVGGRRTEAFF.

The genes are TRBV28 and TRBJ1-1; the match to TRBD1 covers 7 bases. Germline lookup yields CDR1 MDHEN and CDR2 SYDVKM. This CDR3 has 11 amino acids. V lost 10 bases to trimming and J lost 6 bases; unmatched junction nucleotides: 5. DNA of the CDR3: TGTGCCACCAGGGGACAGCCTGAAGCTTTCTTT. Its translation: CATRGQPEAFF.

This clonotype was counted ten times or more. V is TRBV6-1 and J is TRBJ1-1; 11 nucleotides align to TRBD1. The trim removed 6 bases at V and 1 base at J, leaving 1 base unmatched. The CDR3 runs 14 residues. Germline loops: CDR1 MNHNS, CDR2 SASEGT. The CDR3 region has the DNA TGTGCCAGCAGAGGGACAGGGGGGAACACTGAAGCTTTCTTT. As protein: CASRGTGGNTEAFF.

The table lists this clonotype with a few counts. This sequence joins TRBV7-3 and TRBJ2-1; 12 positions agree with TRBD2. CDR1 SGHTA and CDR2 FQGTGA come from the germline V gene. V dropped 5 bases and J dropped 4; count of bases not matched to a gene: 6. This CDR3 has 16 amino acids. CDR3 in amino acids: CASSPTSGGSYNEQFF. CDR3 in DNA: TGTGCCAGCAGCCCTACTAGCGGGGGGTCTTACAATGAGCAGTTCTTC. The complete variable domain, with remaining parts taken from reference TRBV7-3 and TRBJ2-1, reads GAGVSQTPSNKVTEKGKYVELRCDPISGHTALYWYRQSLGQGPEFLIYFQGTGAADDSGLPNDRFFAVRPEGSVSTLKIQRTERGDSAVYLCASSPTSGGSYNEQFFGPGTRLTVL.

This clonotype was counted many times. The CDR3 DNA sequence: TGTGCCAGCAGTACGGCGTGGGGGGCGCGCCCTGGAAACACCATATATTTT. It encodes CASSTAWGARPGNTIYF. This rearrangement joins TRBV7-2 to TRBJ1-3, with TRBD1 as a possible D gene (6 bases). V lost 6 bases to trimming and J lost 2 bases, with 20 bases between them. The CDR3 has 17 amino acids. Germline V lookup: CDR1 SGHTA, CDR2 FQGNSA.

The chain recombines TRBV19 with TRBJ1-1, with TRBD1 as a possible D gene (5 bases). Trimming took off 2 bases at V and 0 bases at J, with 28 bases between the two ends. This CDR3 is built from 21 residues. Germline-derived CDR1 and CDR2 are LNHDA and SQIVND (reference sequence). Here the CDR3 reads CASSISRFSLLGHSLNTEAFF. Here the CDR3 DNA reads TGTGCCAGTAGTATATCCAGGTTCTCCCTTCTGGGGCACAGCCTGAACACTGAAGCTTTCTTT.

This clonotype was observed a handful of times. CDR3 sequence (DNA): TGTGCCAGTACCGGGGGTACCCCGAACACCGGGGAGCTGTTTTTT. It encodes CASTGGTPNTGELFF. The chain is built from TRBV19 and TRBJ2-2; possibly TRBD2 for D (6 bases). Germline CDR1 is LNHDA and CDR2 is SQIVND (reference sequence). V lost 7 bases and J lost 0, with 12 bases in between. The CDR3 length is 15 residues. Full variable domain (outside the CDR3, taken from reference TRBV19 and TRBJ2-2): DGGITQSPKYLFRKEGQNVTLSCEQNLNHDAMYWYRQDPGQGLRLIYYSQIVNDFQKGDIAEGYSVSREKKESFPLTVTSAQKNPTAFYLCASTGGTPNTGELFFGEGSRLTVL.

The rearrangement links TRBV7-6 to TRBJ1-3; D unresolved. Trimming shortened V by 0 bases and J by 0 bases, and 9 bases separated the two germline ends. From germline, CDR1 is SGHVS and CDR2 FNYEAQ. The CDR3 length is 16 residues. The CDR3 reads CASSLAAGPSGNTIYF. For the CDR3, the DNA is TGTGCCAGCAGCTTAGCGGCGGGTCCCTCTGGAAACACCATATATTTT. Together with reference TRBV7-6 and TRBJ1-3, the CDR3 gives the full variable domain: GAGVSQSPRYKVTKRGQDVALRCDPISGHVSLYWYRQALGQGPEFLTYFNYEAQQDKSGLPNDRFSAERPEGSISTLTIQRTEQRDSAMYRCASSLAAGPSGNTIYFGEGSWLTVV.